Below are 23 T cell receptor beta chains sequenced from a single sample in a study of shared clonotypes between healthy human individuals. Sequencing used immunoSEQ multiplex PCR; TCRdb keeps in-frame clones, though not all of them. This table has more than 2 million clones, 90% to 97% appearing once. The sequencing input was naive CD4+ T cells sorted from blood. Subset denoted: CD45RA+ positively selected. These receptor sequences come from a young man in good health.

The chain couples TRBV6-5 to TRBJ1-2; a weak D match, TRBD1 (6 bases). The V gene lost 4 bases and the J gene lost 8 bases, with 14 bases spanning the gap. The V gene's germline CDR1 is MNHEY and CDR2 SVGAGI. The CDR3 has 13 residues. The CDR3, as DNA: TGTGCCAGCAGTTTGCCGGGGGCAGCGGGCTACACCTTC. Translated: CASSLPGAAGYTF.

The chain is built from TRBV27 and TRBJ1-2; possibly TRBD1 for D (5 bases). The germline V gene has CDR1 MNHEY and CDR2 SMNVEV (reference sequence). V was clipped by 7 bases and J by 2 bases, with 11 bases between them. The CDR3 runs to 13 residues. In DNA form, the CDR3 reads TGTGCCAGCAAGTCCTGGGGGAACTATGGCTACACCTTC. Protein sequence: CASKSWGNYGYTF.

DNA for the CDR3: TGTGCCAGCAGCGAATACTCTGGGGCCAACGTCCTGACTTTC. This sequence encodes CASSEYSGANVLTF. The rearrangement uses TRBV9 and TRBJ2-6; D unresolved. V was clipped by 3 bases and J by 0 bases, with 4 bases between them. This CDR3 comprises 14 residues. Germline V gives CDR1 SGDLS, CDR2 YYNGEE. Combining the CDR3 with reference TRBV9 and TRBJ2-6 gives the whole variable domain DSGVTQTPKHLITATGQRVTLRCSPRSGDLSVYWYQQSLDQGLQFLIQYYNGEERAKGNILERFSAQQFPDLHSELNLSSLELGDSALYFCASSEYSGANVLTFGAGSRLTVL.

The CDR3 DNA is TGCGCCAGCAGCTCCGGGACAGGGCTTGACGAGCAGTACTTC. Its translation is CASSSGTGLDEQYF. The chain is built from TRBV5-1 and TRBJ2-7; 9 positions match TRBD1. J gave up 5 bases and V 3 bases, and 6 bases lay outside the gene matches. This CDR3 is built from 14 residues. The germline CDR1 and CDR2 sequences are SGHRS and YFSETQ.

The J gene is TRBJ1-4, the V gene TRBV18; TRBD1 is a possible D gene (5 bases). Trimming cost V 4 bases and J 0 bases, with 12 bases left between them. The germline V gene has CDR1 KGHSH and CDR2 LQKENI. CDR3 size: 16 residues. The CDR3 spells CASSLGTVATNEKLFF. CDR3 sequence (DNA): TGTGCCAGCTCACTCGGGACTGTGGCAACTAATGAAAAACTGTTTTTT.

The V and J genes are TRBV6-5 and TRBJ2-7; 12 bases are a match to TRBD2. The CDR3 runs to 15 residues. Trimming cost V 4 bases and J 3 bases; bases outside gene matches: 4. Germline V CDR1 and CDR2: MNHEY, SVGAGI. CDR3 amino acids: CASSSRTSGIYEQYF. The CDR3 coding sequence is TGTGCCAGCAGTTCTCGGACTAGCGGGATCTACGAGCAGTACTTC.

The rearrangement links TRBV9 to TRBJ2-3; no clear D. Germline V CDR1 and CDR2: SGDLS, YYNGEE. CDR3 length: 15 amino acids. V lost 0 bases and J lost 4, with 12 bases in between. CDR3 sequence reads: CASSVAGLDSDTQYF. Written as DNA, the CDR3 is TGTGCCAGCAGCGTAGCAGGCCTAGATTCAGATACGCAGTATTTT.

The V and J genes are TRBV10-2 and TRBJ1-1; D remains ambiguous. The CDR3 is made up of 15 amino acids. The germline V gene encodes CDR1 WSHSY and CDR2 SAAADI. V was trimmed by 2 bases and J by 5 bases, leaving 15 bases between them. As DNA, the CDR3 is TGCGCCAGCAGTGAGCCCAAGGTTGGTGTAACTGAAGCTTTCTTT. This codes for CASSEPKVGVTEAFF.

The chain links TRBV9 to TRBJ2-2; 9 bases are a match to TRBD2. The J segment lost 2 bases and the V segment lost 4 bases, leaving 6 bases of the junction unmatched. Germline V lookup: CDR1 SGDLS, CDR2 YYNGEE. The CDR3 is made up of 16 amino acids. The CDR3 DNA follows: TGTGCCAGCAGCTTCGGGACTAGCCTTAACACCGGGGAGCTGTTTTTT. It yields the protein CASSFGTSLNTGELFF.

The chain has TRBV11-3 and TRBJ2-5; 10 bases align to TRBD1. In germline, CDR1 is SGHNT, CDR2 YENEEA. Losses at the gene ends were 4 bases for V and 5 bases for J; bases not matched to a gene: 1. The CDR3 sequence is 13 residues long. The CDR3 DNA is TGTGCCAGCAGCTGGACAGGGGGTGAGACCCAGTACTTC. It specifies CASSWTGGETQYF.

This chain connects TRBV5-4 to TRBJ2-7, with 7 nucleotides matching TRBD2. Germline values: CDR1 SGHNT, CDR2 YYREEE (reference sequence). There are 12 residues in the CDR3. V shed 4 bases, J shed 7 bases, and the junction held 5 bases outside the gene matches. The CDR3 DNA is TGTGCCAGCAGCGAGGTGGGGGGGGAGCAGTACTTC. As protein: CASSEVGGEQYF.

This clone was observed a single time. This specimen includes other DNA sequences encoding the same CDR3. This rearrangement joins TRBV5-6 to TRBJ2-7; possible D gene TRBD2, 5 bases. The CDR3 spans 14 residues. CDR1 and CDR2 from the germline V gene are SGHDT and YYEEEE. Between the trimmed V and J ends, which lost 0 bases and 2 bases, there was a span of 9 bases. The CDR3 sequence is CASSLVAGTYEQYF. CDR3 nucleotides: TGTGCCAGCAGCTTGGTGGCGGGTACCTACGAGCAGTACTTC.

The rearrangement joins TRBV6-1 to TRBJ1-1, with 7 bases aligning to TRBD1. Germline V gene lookup returns CDR1 MNHNS and CDR2 SASEGT. J lost 3 bases, V lost 6 bases, and 7 bases had no gene match. The CDR3 length is 14 residues. CDR3 in DNA: TGTGCCAGCAGGGGTGACAGGGTCTACACTGAAGCTTTCTTT. Translating it yields CASRGDRVYTEAFF.

Turning to this clone: Other DNA sequences from this sample encode an identical CDR3 as well. The chain carries TRBV30 and TRBJ1-1; 7 bases align to TRBD1. J was trimmed by 0 bases and V by 3 bases; bases with no gene match: 4. This CDR3 spans 14 amino acids. CDR1 is GTSNPN, CDR2 SVGIG, per germline (reference sequence). The CDR3 spells CAWSTGQMNTEAFF. CDR3 in DNA: TGTGCCTGGAGCACGGGACAGATGAACACTGAAGCTTTCTTT. The full variable domain, in which reference TRBV30 and TRBJ1-1 provide the parts outside the CDR3, is SQTIHQWPATLVQPVGSPLSLECTVEGTSNPNLYWYRQAAGRGLQLLFYSVGIGQISSEVPQNLSASRPQDRQFILSSKKLLLSDSGFYLCAWSTGQMNTEAFFGQGTRLTVV.

This clone was picked up a small number of times. The genes are TRBV5-8 and TRBJ1-2, with 7 bases fitting TRBD1. V shed 7 bases and J 4 bases; nucleotides not matched to a gene: 4. Germline V CDR1 and CDR2: SGHTS, YDEGEE. CDR3 length equals 12 residues. The chain's CDR3 is CASGDRIYGYTF. The DNA of the CDR3 is TGTGCCAGCGGGGACAGAATCTATGGCTACACCTTC.

The chain combines TRBV30 with TRBJ1-2; D call uncertain. The ends were cut back, 3 bases at V and 5 bases at J, with 7 bases in the middle. Per the germline V gene, CDR1 is GTSNPN and CDR2 is SVGIG (reference sequence). The CDR3 consists of 11 residues. The CDR3 sequence is CAWRLAYGYTF. For the CDR3, the DNA is TGTGCCTGGAGACTGGCTTATGGCTACACCTTC.

The V and J genes are TRBV5-6 and TRBJ2-5; possibly TRBD2 for D (5 bases). V lost 4 bases to trimming and J lost 0 bases, with 13 bases between them. The CDR3 runs 15 residues. Germline CDR1 SGHDT, CDR2 YYEEEE. CDR3 nucleotides: TGTGCCAGCAGCCCGGGATTAGAATACCAAGAGACCCAGTACTTC. Its protein is CASSPGLEYQETQYF. Together with reference TRBV5-6 and TRBJ2-5, the CDR3 gives the full variable domain: DAGVTQSPTHLIKTRGQQVTLRCSPKSGHDTVSWYQQALGQGPQFIFQYYEEEERQRGNFPDRFSGHQFPNYSSELNVNALLLGDSALYLCASSPGLEYQETQYFGPGTRLLVL.

The chain links TRBV6-5 to TRBJ1-1; 10 bases map to TRBD1. J was trimmed by 4 bases and V by 1 base; bases with no gene match: 3. Germline V gene lookup returns CDR1 MNHEY and CDR2 SVGAGI. The CDR3 contains 15 residues. In nucleotides, the CDR3 is TGTGCCAGCAGTTACTTTGGGACAGGGGCCACTGAAGCTTTCTTT. This translates into CASSYFGTGATEAFF.

The chain carries TRBV5-6 and TRBJ2-5, with 13 positions matching TRBD2. V lost 4 bases, J lost 4 bases, and 10 bases stayed unmatched. Germline V gene data show CDR1 as SGHDT and CDR2 as YYEEEE. CDR3 length: 17 amino acids. In nucleotides, the CDR3 is TGTGCCAGCAGCACCCAACTACTAGCGGGGGGGGCAGAGACCCAGTACTTC. As protein: CASSTQLLAGGAETQYF.

The chain links TRBV7-3 to TRBJ2-1; D is uncertain. Germline CDR1 reads SGHTA; CDR2 reads FQGTGA. This CDR3 region has 16 residues. V was clipped by 4 bases and J by 5 bases, with 18 bases between them. Here the CDR3 DNA reads TGTGCCAGCAGCTCCTCATTGATAGCATCCCACAATGAGCAGTTCTTC. It codes for CASSSSLIASHNEQFF. The complete variable domain, with remaining parts taken from reference TRBV7-3 and TRBJ2-1, reads GAGVSQTPSNKVTEKGKYVELRCDPISGHTALYWYRQSLGQGPEFLIYFQGTGAADDSGLPNDRFFAVRPEGSVSTLKIQRTERGDSAVYLCASSSSLIASHNEQFFGPGTRLTVL.

The chain has TRBV5-1 and TRBJ2-3, with 9 bases lining up with TRBD1. The V segment lost 4 bases and the J segment 7 bases; nucleotides outside the gene matches: 10. Germline CDR1 and CDR2: SGHRS and YFSETQ. The CDR3 length is 15 residues. CDR3 bases: TGCGCCAGCAGCATTGGGACAGGGAGGGCAAATACGCAGTATTTT. Translation: CASSIGTGRANTQYF.

The chain is built from TRBV2 and TRBJ2-3; possibly TRBD1 for D (5 bases). V gave up 4 bases and J gave up 4 bases, with 12 bases separating them. Looked up from germline, CDR1 is SNHLY and CDR2 is FYNNEI. CDR3 length: 14 residues. The CDR3 loop reads CASSGQYPPDTQYF. In DNA, the CDR3 is TGTGCCAGCAGTGGACAGTACCCCCCAGATACGCAGTATTTT. The whole variable domain, filled in from reference TRBV2 and TRBJ2-3, reads EPEVTQTPSHQVTQMGQEVILRCVPISNHLYFYWYRQILGQKVEFLVSFYNNEISEKSEIFDDQFSVERPDGSNFTLKIRSTKLEDSAMYFCASSGQYPPDTQYFGPGTRLTVL.

The J gene is TRBJ1-2, the V gene TRBV7-4; 9 nucleotides align to TRBD1. The V gene end was trimmed by 4 bases and the J gene end by 2 bases; junction bases not matched to a gene: 5. The CDR3 consists of 15 residues. Germline V gene sequence: CDR1 SGHVT, CDR2 SQSDAQ. In DNA form, the CDR3 reads TGTGCCAGCAGCTCCGGGGACAGGGTAAACTATGGCTACACCTTC. The encoded protein is CASSSGDRVNYGYTF. The complete variable domain, with remaining parts taken from reference TRBV7-4 and TRBJ1-2, reads GAGVSQSPRYKVAKRGRDVALRCDSISGHVTLYWYRQTLGQGSEVLTYSQSDAQRDKSGRPSGRFSAERPERSVSTLKIQRTEQGDSAVYLCASSSGDRVNYGYTFGSGTRLTVV.